This T cell receptor (beta chain) emerged from a study of shared clonotypes between healthy human individuals. Naive CD8 cells were CD45RO-negative, positively selected for CCR7, excluding terminally differentiated effector memory CD45RA+ cells. The V and J ends lost 5 bases and 0 bases respectively, with 11 bases between them. The CDR3 has 14 residues. The germline V gene encodes CDR1 MNHEY and CDR2 SMNVEV (reference sequence). Measured with immunoSEQ multiplex PCR; TCRdb has only the in-frame clones, and not every one. The sample records about 2.1 million clones, around 93% being singletons. The chain carries TRBV27 and TRBJ2-7, with TRBD2 as a possible D gene (6 bases). What was sequenced was naive CD8+ T cells from PBMCs. The sequence derives from a man in his late teens or twenties in good health. Some clones in this sample may be carry-over from other donors' samples. The CDR3 loop is CASSPRRGSYEQYF. The CDR3, as DNA: TGTGCCAGCAGTCCAAGGAGGGGCTCCTACGAGCAGTACTTC.